The 18 T cell receptor beta chains in this list originate from one sample, sequenced in a study of shared clonotypes between healthy human individuals. Repertoires were generated with immunoSEQ multiplex PCR, while TCRdb's copy carries only in-frame clones and drops some. The repertoire holds about 2 million clones, with less than 95% as singletons. Naive CD8 populations comprised CD45RO-negative cells positively selected for CCR7, excluding terminally differentiated effector memory CD45RA+ cells. Specimen: naive CD8+ T cells sorted from blood. The receptors here all came from a man aged 18-30 years in good health.

The CDR3 reads CASSSGLASYEQYF. CDR3 bases: TGTGCCAGCAGCTCAGGACTAGCGAGCTACGAGCAGTACTTC. The chain carries TRBV11-2 and TRBJ2-7, with TRBD2 matching over 9 bases. CDR1 SGHAT and CDR2 FQNNGV come from the germline V gene. V trimming: 4 bases; J trimming: 3 bases; junction bases outside the gene matches: 4. The CDR3 loop spans 14 amino acids.

This chain links TRBV7-2 with TRBJ1-1, with unresolved D. From germline, CDR1 is SGHTA and CDR2 FQGNSA. V was pared by 2 bases and J by 1 base, with 8 bases between. This CDR3 region has 14 residues. The CDR3 bases are TGTGCCAGCAGCTTAATGGGAAAGAACACTGAAGCTTTCTTT. It specifies CASSLMGKNTEAFF.

The J gene is TRBJ2-5, the V gene TRBV2, with no clear D. V was pared by 2 bases and J by 2 bases, with 9 bases between. CDR1 is SNHLY and CDR2 is FYNNEI in the germline V gene. CDR3 size: 14 residues. CDR3 coding DNA: TGTGCCAGCAGTGAATACTCCGAACAAGAGACCCAGTACTTC. Protein: CASSEYSEQETQYF.

The chain employs TRBV7-2 and TRBJ2-2, with TRBD1 as a possible D gene (6 bases). V lost 0 bases to trimming and J lost 1 base, with 6 bases between them. In germline, CDR1 is SGHTA, CDR2 FQGNSA. The CDR3 has 15 residues. The CDR3 region has the DNA TGTGCCAGCAGCTTAGCCAGGGGGAACACCGGGGAGCTGTTTTTT. Its protein is CASSLARGNTGELFF. Full variable domain (rest looked up from reference TRBV7-2 and TRBJ2-2): GAGVSQSPSNKVTEKGKDVELRCDPISGHTALYWYRQSLGQGLEFLIYFQGNSAPDKSGLPSDRFSAERTGGSVSTLTIQRTQQEDSAVYLCASSLARGNTGELFFGEGSRLTVL.

The genes are TRBV19 and TRBJ1-5; perhaps TRBD1 as D (5 bases). The V and J ends lost 0 bases and 2 bases respectively, with 11 bases between them. CDR1 is LNHDA, CDR2 SQIVND, per germline (reference sequence). This CDR3 has 16 residues. The CDR3 loop reads CASSIDRMGGNQPQHF. The CDR3 DNA follows: TGTGCCAGTAGTATAGATCGTATGGGGGGCAATCAGCCCCAGCATTTT.

This chain uses TRBV9 with TRBJ2-3; D ambiguous. This CDR3 comprises 14 residues. V was cut by 3 bases and J by 2 bases, with 10 bases left in between. Germline CDR1 reads SGDLS; CDR2 reads YYNGEE. The CDR3 sequence is CASSASTYTDTQYF. CDR3 bases: TGTGCCAGCAGCGCTTCCACCTACACAGATACGCAGTATTTT.

CDR3 region: CAWSGRRDLYEQYF. Here the CDR3 DNA reads TGTGCCTGGAGTGGACGTAGGGACCTCTACGAGCAGTACTTC. This chain joins TRBV30 and TRBJ2-7, with D perhaps being TRBD1 or TRBD2 (5 bases each). V dropped 1 base and J dropped 3 bases, with 13 bases sitting between them. In germline, CDR1 is GTSNPN, CDR2 SVGIG (reference sequence). The CDR3 is 14 residues long.

The genes are TRBV7-8 and TRBJ2-7; D is unclear. V lost 5 bases and J lost 3, with 8 bases in between. Germline loops: CDR1 SGHVS, CDR2 FQNEAQ. The CDR3 consists of 12 residues. The CDR3 loop is CASSTGNYEQYF. CDR3 nucleotide sequence: TGTGCCAGCAGCACCGGAAACTACGAGCAGTACTTC.

The rearrangement links TRBV9 to TRBJ2-1, with a tentative D call TRBD1 (6 bases). The CDR3 has 15 residues. The ends were cut back, 4 bases at V and 6 bases at J, with 17 bases in the middle. Germline V gene lookup returns CDR1 SGDLS and CDR2 YYNGEE. CDR3 sequence: CASSSVFTGRNEQFF. CDR3 sequence (DNA): TGTGCCAGCAGCTCCGTTTTCACAGGGCGCAATGAGCAGTTCTTC.

With regard to this clone: Distinct nucleotide sequences in the sample also encode this CDR3. The chain uses TRBV27 and TRBJ2-7, with no clear D. Germline CDR1 is MNHEY and CDR2 is SMNVEV (reference sequence). The CDR3 loop spans 13 amino acids. Trimming took 0 bases from V and 2 from J, leaving 5 bases between them. This CDR3 is CASSLSPTYEQYF. DNA of the CDR3: TGTGCCAGCAGTTTATCCCCCACCTACGAGCAGTACTTC.

This chain links TRBV4-1 with TRBJ2-3; D is unresolved. The CDR3 sequence is 15 residues long. Germline V gives CDR1 MGHRA, CDR2 YSYEKL. Trimming cost V 1 base and J 2 bases, with 10 bases left between them. DNA of the CDR3: TGCGCCAGCAGCCAAGCCCCAGGTCTCACAGATACGCAGTATTTT. Translating gives CASSQAPGLTDTQYF.

J is TRBJ1-5 and V is TRBV18; a possible D gene is TRBD1 (5 bases). CDR1 is KGHSH, CDR2 LQKENI, per germline. Trimming stripped 0 bases from V and 11 bases from J, with 11 bases between. The CDR3 spans 13 residues. For the CDR3, the DNA is TGTGCCAGCTCACCACCGAACGGGGGGTCCCAGCATTTT. Translation: CASSPPNGGSQHF.

V is TRBV27 and J is TRBJ2-3; 11 nucleotides match TRBD2. Germline V gene sequence: CDR1 MNHEY, CDR2 SMNVEV (reference sequence). The J segment lost 2 bases and the V segment lost 6 bases, leaving 7 bases of the junction unmatched. This CDR3 has 16 residues. CDR3 coding DNA: TGTGCCAGCAGGACCCTAGCGGGAGGAAACACAGATACGCAGTATTTT. Its translation: CASRTLAGGNTDTQYF.

The rearrangement joins TRBV27 to TRBJ2-5, with D perhaps TRBD1 or TRBD2 (5 bases each). Germline V gives CDR1 MNHEY, CDR2 SMNVEV (reference sequence). Deletions cut 8 bases from V and 1 base from J, with 17 bases between. The CDR3 is 15 amino acids. The CDR3 sequence: CASGSGTLGQETQYF. DNA for the CDR3: TGTGCCAGCGGATCCGGGACGCTCGGCCAAGAGACCCAGTACTTC.

This chain links TRBV7-9 with TRBJ2-3; possible D gene TRBD1, 5 bases. Germline values: CDR1 SEHNR, CDR2 FQNEAQ (reference sequence). The length of the CDR3 is 14 residues. Trimming shortened V by 7 bases and J by 4 bases, and 15 bases separated the two germline ends. This CDR3 is CASTIPGAADTQYF. CDR3 DNA: TGTGCCAGCACCATCCCTGGGGCGGCAGATACGCAGTATTTT.

The V and J genes are TRBV27 and TRBJ2-7, with 7 bases fitting TRBD1. The CDR3 runs 15 residues. Losses at the gene ends were 5 bases for V and 0 bases for J; bases not matched to a gene: 7. From germline, CDR1 is MNHEY and CDR2 SMNVEV (reference sequence). CDR3 coding DNA: TGTGCCAGCAGTGCCTTGGGGGACAGCTCCTACGAGCAGTACTTC. Protein: CASSALGDSSYEQYF.

CDR3 amino acids: CASSWDSGNNQPQHF. CDR3 nucleotide sequence: TGTGCCAGCAGTTGGGACTCGGGGAACAATCAGCCCCAGCATTTT. The J gene is TRBJ1-5, the V gene TRBV27; a possible D gene is TRBD1 (5 bases). Looked up from germline, CDR1 is MNHEY and CDR2 is SMNVEV (reference sequence). This CDR3 region has 15 residues. V lost 4 bases, J lost 3 bases, and 13 bases lay in between.

The chain is built from TRBV27 and TRBJ2-3; TRBD1 or TRBD2 may be the D gene (5 bases each). The CDR3 spans 15 residues. The germline V gene has CDR1 MNHEY and CDR2 SMNVEV (reference sequence). The V end was cut by 5 bases, the J end by 1 base, with 13 bases between. This CDR3 reads CASSPGTIGTDTQYF. As DNA, the CDR3 is TGTGCCAGCAGTCCCGGGACCATTGGCACAGATACGCAGTATTTT.